This T cell receptor (beta chain) derives from a study of technical replicates of blood from several donors. The CDR3 contains 14 residues. The V gene's germline CDR1 is SGHDT and CDR2 YYEEEE. Trimming shortened V by 1 base and J by 2 bases, and 10 bases separated the two germline ends. Clones were read by immunoSEQ multiplex PCR, and TCRdb kept only the in-frame ones, dropping some. Of fewer than 90,000 clones in the sample, around 97% were seen once. The sequenced sample was T cells isolated from PBMCs. The source is a human donor in good health. V and J are TRBV5-6 and TRBJ2-7, with D unresolved. CDR3 bases: TGTGCCAGCAGCTTGTGGCCTCTTCCCTACGAGCAGTACTTC. It yields the protein CASSLWPLPYEQYF.